One sample yielded the 22 T cell receptor beta chains listed below, sequenced in a study of spatial heterogeneity in lung cancer. The time point denotes: sample taken at primary tumor resection. TCRs were sequenced from unsorted whole RNA of tumor, nontumor lung or PBMC. MiXCR, applied by TCRdb to the 5' RACE reads, yields one record per CDR3 protein. Among about 7,100 distinct CDR3 sequences listed, about 5% were seen once. The specimen was PBMCs, collected at surgery. All receptors derive from a male donor with early-stage non-small cell lung cancer.

In its sample, this clonotype was seen many times. The CDR3 loop reads CASSYSGQGAVGKLFF. CDR3 DNA: TGTGCCAGCAGTTACTCGGGACAGGGGGCAGTTGGAAAACTGTTTTTT. V gene TRBV6-5 combines with J gene TRBJ1-4; 12 bases line up with TRBD1. Germline trimming cut 0 bases from V and 10 bases from J; bases unmatched to any gene: 6. Germline CDR1 and CDR2: MNHEY and SVGAGI. This CDR3 spans 16 amino acids.

By frequency in the sample, this clonotype is medium-sized (0.01 to 0.1%). The V gene is TRBV7-6, the J gene TRBJ2-3, with a weak D call TRBD1 (6 bases). This CDR3 is built from 18 residues. Germline V gene lookup returns CDR1 SGHVS and CDR2 FNYEAQ. The V end was cut by 1 base, the J end by 3 bases, with 20 bases between. The CDR3 region is CASSLGVSSGAMTDTQYF. The CDR3 DNA reads as TGTGCCAGCAGCTTAGGGGTCTCCTCAGGGGCGATGACAGATACGCAGTATTTT.

At least ten counts were recorded for this clonotype. The chain employs TRBV30 and TRBJ2-7, with D maybe TRBD2 (5 bases). Germline V CDR1 and CDR2: GTSNPN, SVGIG (reference sequence). V was clipped by 2 bases and J by 2 bases, with 7 bases between them. The CDR3 totals 12 residues. The chain's CDR3 is CAWSRLPYEQYF. The CDR3 DNA sequence: TGTGCCTGGAGTCGACTACCCTACGAGCAGTACTTC.

In its sample, this clonotype was seen many times. V usage is TRBV5-6 and J usage is TRBJ2-3; D unresolved. CDR1 is SGHDT, CDR2 YYEEEE, per germline. V was trimmed by 1 base and J by 6 bases, leaving 12 bases between them. This CDR3 contains 14 residues. The CDR3 DNA reads TGTGCCAGCAGCTTGATATCGGTACCCGATACGCAGTATTTT. Encoded protein: CASSLISVPDTQYF.

The chain combines TRBV28 with TRBJ2-7; D ambiguous. The V end lost 8 bases, the J end lost 3 bases, and 11 bases lay between the germline ends. The CDR3 has 12 residues. In germline, CDR1 is MDHEN, CDR2 SYDVKM. CDR3 DNA sequence: TGTGCCAGCTGCCTTCCCAGCTACGAGCAGTACTTC. It yields the protein CASCLPSYEQYF.

There are many counts of this clonotype. V and J are TRBV10-3 and TRBJ2-5, with D tentatively TRBD1 (6 bases). CDR1 and CDR2 (germline): ENHRY, SYGVKD. V shed 9 bases and J shed 2 bases, with 13 bases lying between them. The CDR3 length is 13 residues. The CDR3 loop is CAISGRGQETQYF. CDR3 DNA sequence: TGTGCCATTTCCGGCAGGGGACAAGAGACCCAGTACTTC.

V gene TRBV20-1 combines with J gene TRBJ2-1; TRBD2 agrees at 8 bases. After removal of 1 base from V and 6 bases from J, the junction contained 11 bases not matched to a gene. Germline-derived CDR1 and CDR2 are DFQATT and SNEGSKA (reference sequence). CDR3 length: 16 residues. Written as DNA, the CDR3 is TGCAGTGCTAGAGTCCGGACGGGAGGGCCGGGCAATGAGCAGTTCTTC. It encodes CSARVRTGGPGNEQFF.

This clonotype was detected ten times or more. J is TRBJ1-1 and V is TRBV5-1; no clear D gene. Per the germline V gene, CDR1 is SGHRS and CDR2 is YFSETQ. The CDR3 has 14 residues. Deletions cut 3 bases from V and 1 base from J, with 10 bases between. The chain's CDR3 is CASSSRTANTEAFF. CDR3 bases: TGCGCCAGCAGCTCAAGGACGGCGAACACTGAAGCTTTCTTT.

This clonotype was detected many times. The V call is TRBV14, the J call TRBJ1-4; no clear D. The CDR3 consists of 11 residues. Deletions cut 4 bases from V and 6 bases from J, with 3 bases between. Germline-derived CDR1 and CDR2 are SGHDN and FVKESK. CDR3 sequence: CASSLHEKLFF. The DNA of the CDR3 is TGTGCCAGCAGCCTCCATGAAAAACTGTTTTTT. Full variable domain (remainder filled in from reference TRBV14 and TRBJ1-4): EAGVTQFPSHSVIEKGQTVTLRCDPISGHDNLYWYRRVMGKEIKFLLHFVKESKQDESGMPNNRFLAERTGGTYSTLKVQPAELEDSGVYFCASSLHEKLFFGSGTQLSVL.

In this sample, this clonotype turned up a few times. The V call is TRBV5-4, the J call TRBJ2-2; 12 bases fit TRBD2. The CDR3 is 18 residues long. The J segment lost 4 bases and the V segment lost 5 bases, leaving 12 bases of the junction unmatched. From germline, CDR1 is SGHNT and CDR2 YYREEE (reference sequence). The CDR3 loop reads CASRKTLAGGRVTGELFF. CDR3 sequence (DNA): TGTGCCAGCAGAAAAACACTAGCGGGGGGCCGGGTCACCGGGGAGCTGTTTTTT.

This clonotype was recorded at least ten times. This chain joins TRBV2 and TRBJ2-2; weak D call: TRBD2 (5 bases). The length of the CDR3 is 16 residues. Germline CDR1 reads SNHLY; CDR2 reads FYNNEI. Trimming removed 3 bases at V and 3 bases at J, with 14 bases between. Here the CDR3 DNA reads TGTGCCAGCAGTGAGCGGGTGGGCAGTTACACCGGGGAGCTGTTTTTT. As protein: CASSERVGSYTGELFF.

This clonotype has ten or more counts. The chain is built from TRBV5-1 and TRBJ1-4, with D possibly TRBD1 on 5 matching bases. Trimming removed 4 bases from V and 12 bases from J, with 16 bases in between. In germline, CDR1 is SGHRS, CDR2 YFSETQ. The CDR3 has 13 amino acids. The CDR3 is CASSNEGRGELFF. The DNA for the CDR3 is TGCGCCAGCAGCAACGAGGGACGGGGGGAACTGTTTTTT.

The rearrangement joins TRBV15 to TRBJ2-7; D uncertain. CDR1 is LNHNV and CDR2 is YYDKDF in the germline V gene (reference sequence). Trimming shortened V by 5 bases and J by 2 bases, and 4 bases separated the two germline ends. The CDR3 runs 11 residues. The CDR3 nucleotides are TGTGCCACCAGCTCAACCTACGAGCAGTACTTC. As protein: CATSSTYEQYF.

This clonotype is labeled as medium-sized. J is TRBJ2-7 and V is TRBV7-2; 8 nucleotides match TRBD2. CDR3 length: 14 amino acids. The ends lost 5 bases at V and 7 bases at J; junction bases unmatched: 10. Germline loops: CDR1 SGHTA, CDR2 FQGNSA. The CDR3 DNA sequence: TGTGCCAGCAGCCCCCACAGACTAGCGCTTGAGCAGTACTTC. It is translated as CASSPHRLALEQYF.

This clonotype was seen repeatedly, ten times or more. This chain uses TRBV7-2 with TRBJ2-1, with D perhaps matching TRBD2 (6 bases). CDR3 length: 16 amino acids. The V gene lost 5 bases and the J gene lost 2 bases, with 16 bases spanning the gap. Germline CDR1 SGHTA, CDR2 FQGNSA. The CDR3 loop reads CASSVERGLPYNEQFF. The CDR3 bases are TGTGCCAGCAGCGTAGAAAGGGGACTTCCCTACAATGAGCAGTTCTTC.

This clonotype was picked up many times. The chain is built from TRBV5-1 and TRBJ1-5, with 7 positions matching TRBD1. This CDR3 has 15 residues. Per germline, CDR1 SGHRS and CDR2 YFSETQ. The trim removed 4 bases at V and 4 bases at J, leaving 8 bases unmatched. The CDR3 here is CASSPLPGQNQPQHF. Written as DNA, the CDR3 is TGCGCCAGCAGCCCCTTACCGGGACAGAATCAGCCCCAGCATTTT.

At least ten counts were recorded for this clonotype. The conserved closing phenylalanine or tryptophan is absent in this CDR3, likely reflecting a read error. This chain links TRBV20-1 with TRBJ2-7, with D tentatively TRBD2 (5 bases). V lost 7 bases, J lost 2 bases, and 21 bases lay in between. The CDR3 has 15 amino acids. The V gene's germline CDR1 is DFQATT and CDR2 SNEGSKA (reference sequence). CDR3 protein: CSGVDPELVAYEQYS. In DNA, the CDR3 is TGCAGTGGTGTGGATCCGGAACTAGTCGCCTACGAGCAGTACTCC.

This clonotype was seen at least ten times. The chain employs TRBV19 and TRBJ1-1; maybe TRBD1 (6 bases). Germline lookup yields CDR1 LNHDA and CDR2 SQIVND (reference sequence). V was pared by 7 bases and J by 4 bases, with 16 bases between. CDR3 length equals 14 residues. DNA of the CDR3: TGTGCCAGTAATATGGGGGGCAGGGGCACTGAAGCTTTCTTT. Residues: CASNMGGRGTEAFF.

This clonotype occurred many times. The rearrangement links TRBV30 to TRBJ2-1; 10 nucleotides line up with TRBD2. Losses at the gene ends were 3 bases for V and 0 bases for J; bases not matched to a gene: 5. The CDR3 runs 16 residues. The germline V gene has CDR1 GTSNPN and CDR2 SVGIG (reference sequence). In nucleotides, the CDR3 is TGTGCCTGGAGAGGACTAGCGGCGAGCTCCTACAATGAGCAGTTCTTC. Translated: CAWRGLAASSYNEQFF.

The gene calls are TRBV27 and TRBJ1-1; D is uncertain. The CDR3 sequence is 13 residues long. V lost 6 bases, J lost 4 bases, and 12 bases lay in between. Germline CDR1 and CDR2: MNHEY and SMNVEV (reference sequence). CDR3 protein: CASSLSDATEAFF. The CDR3, as DNA: TGTGCCAGCAGCCTCAGTGATGCCACTGAAGCTTTCTTT.

This clonotype was recorded at least ten times. V usage is TRBV19 and J usage is TRBJ1-2; D perhaps matches TRBD1 (6 bases). Trimming cost V 7 bases and J 9 bases, with 21 bases left between them. CDR1 and CDR2 (germline): LNHDA, SQIVND (reference sequence). This CDR3 is 14 amino acids long. CDR3 amino acids: CASTWGPRDRSYTF. Here the CDR3 DNA reads TGTGCCAGTACCTGGGGGCCCAGGGATCGGAGCTACACCTTC.

This clonotype was seen repeatedly, ten times or more. The V call is TRBV19, the J call TRBJ2-3; 10 positions agree with TRBD2. The germline gives CDR1 LNHDA, CDR2 SQIVND (reference sequence). The trim removed 1 base at V and 6 bases at J, leaving 1 base unmatched. The CDR3 spans 14 residues. The CDR3 reads CASSIVLAGDTQYF. The CDR3 nucleotides are TGTGCCAGTAGTATAGTACTAGCGGGGGATACGCAGTATTTT.